A single sample gave rise to the 8 T cell receptor beta chains below, sequenced in a study of radiotherapy plus CTLA-4 blockade in lung cancer. Only in-frame clones appear in the TCRdb table, and some are missing; sequencing was by immunoSEQ multiplex PCR. This table holds roughly 46,000 clones, around 76% found once. The sample here was peripheral blood, taken from a patient treated with radiotherapy plus ipilimumab. All receptors come from a human donor with non-small cell lung cancer who had stable disease on radiotherapy plus ipilimumab.

Notes on this clone: In the same sample, other DNA sequences code for this CDR3. The chain employs TRBV5-1 and TRBJ1-2; 7 bases are a match to TRBD1. After removal of 0 bases from V and 7 bases from J, the junction contained 12 bases not matched to a gene. In germline, CDR1 is SGHRS, CDR2 YFSETQ. The CDR3 totals 16 residues. The CDR3 region has the DNA TGCGCCAGCAGCTTGGGGACAGGAGCTTTGGGGGGTGGCTACACCTTC. Its protein is CASSLGTGALGGGYTF.

This chain joins TRBV5-6 and TRBJ2-3; D gene uncertain. This CDR3 has 12 amino acids. The germline V gene encodes CDR1 SGHDT and CDR2 YYEEEE. Between the trimmed V and J ends, which lost 0 bases and 5 bases, there was a span of 4 bases. Here the CDR3 reads CASSLVRDTQYF. CDR3 sequence (DNA): TGTGCCAGCAGCTTGGTGCGAGATACGCAGTATTTT.

The rearrangement links TRBV5-1 to TRBJ1-2, with D unresolved. The V and J ends lost 0 bases and 4 bases respectively, with 13 bases between them. This CDR3 contains 15 residues. Germline assignment: CDR1 SGHRS and CDR2 YFSETQ. CDR3 DNA sequence: TGCGCCAGCAGCTTGGAGGGTTCGGGCCTCTATGGCTACACCTTC. Translated: CASSLEGSGLYGYTF.

The CDR3 DNA follows: TGCGCCAGCAGCAATAGTAGCGGGGTAGCAGATACGCAGTATTTT. It codes for CASSNSSGVADTQYF. This sequence joins TRBV5-1 and TRBJ2-3; 8 positions agree with TRBD2. Germline V lookup: CDR1 SGHRS, CDR2 YFSETQ. The CDR3 covers 15 residues. V was clipped by 4 bases and J by 4 bases; unmatched bases: 8.

The chain has TRBV19 and TRBJ2-5; TRBD2 matches at 10 bases. There are 14 residues in the CDR3. CDR1 is LNHDA, CDR2 SQIVND, per germline (reference sequence). The V gene end was trimmed by 7 bases and the J gene end by 7 bases; junction bases not matched to a gene: 9. The CDR3 coding sequence is TGTGCCAGTATGGGTAGCGGGGGGTCAGGGACCCAGTACTTC. Translating gives CASMGSGGSGTQYF.

The chain couples TRBV18 to TRBJ1-2; no reliable D call. This CDR3 comprises 14 residues. Trimming shortened V by 2 bases and J by 3 bases, and 10 bases separated the two germline ends. The germline V gene has CDR1 KGHSH and CDR2 LQKENI. CDR3 in DNA: TGTGCCAGCTCACCAGTGGAGGGCTACTATGGCTACACCTTC. Translated: CASSPVEGYYGYTF.

V usage is TRBV7-8 and J usage is TRBJ2-7; D unclear. The CDR3 covers 13 residues. Per the germline V gene, CDR1 is SGHVS and CDR2 is FQNEAQ. Between the trimmed V and J ends, which lost 1 base and 3 bases, there was a span of 7 bases. The CDR3, as DNA: TGTGCCAGCAGCTTAGGCTTGGGCTACGAGCAGTACTTC. This sequence encodes CASSLGLGYEQYF.

In this sample, this clone turned up a few times. V and J are TRBV5-5 and TRBJ1-3, with a tentative D call TRBD1 (6 bases). The CDR3 is made up of 14 amino acids. Trimming pared 7 bases from V and 2 bases from J, leaving 13 bases between. From germline, CDR1 is SGHKS and CDR2 YYEKEE (reference sequence). Written as DNA, the CDR3 is TGTGCCAGCGCCGAACAGGGTACTGGAAACACCATATATTTT. Translating it yields CASAEQGTGNTIYF.